This passage covers 4 T cell receptor beta chains from one sample sequenced in a study of T cell responses to AZD1222 COVID-19 vaccine (dated by TCRdb to about 2021). To prepare the library, the immunoSEQ multiplex PCR assay was applied. TCRdb retrieved this table from immuneACCESS and kept in-frame rearrangements only. Not all clones are present; in checked studies, unresolved V genes account for under half, and no reason is known for the remainder. The sample records about 100,000 clones, about 89% of which are singletons. The ten top clones hold roughly a tenth of the sample. The time point label here, explained by the study, means: about 28 days (+/-7) after the second vaccine dose. The material sequenced was peripheral blood, taken 28 days after the second AZD1222 dose. The receptors derive from an adult who received the AZD1222 COVID-19 vaccine.

The chain recombines TRBV19 with TRBJ1-2; tentative D call: TRBD1 (6 bases). Trimming removed 8 bases at V and 8 bases at J, with 18 bases between. The CDR3 extends over 13 amino acids. CDR1 is LNHDA and CDR2 is SQIVND in the germline V gene (reference sequence). The CDR3 here is CASGGAVIGGYTF. DNA of the CDR3: TGTGCCAGTGGGGGGGCGGTGATTGGAGGCTACACCTTC.

The chain uses TRBV6-2 or TRBV6-3 and TRBJ2-2; possible D gene TRBD1, 5 bases. The CDR3 runs 15 residues. V lost 6 bases to trimming and J lost 0 bases, with 11 bases between them. CDR1 MNHEY and CDR2 SVGEGT come from the germline V gene. The CDR3 reads CASSPGQANTGELFF. The CDR3 bases are TGTGCCAGCAGCCCTGGACAAGCGAACACCGGGGAGCTGTTTTTT.

The rearrangement joins TRBV5-4 to TRBJ1-2; TRBD1 aligns across 9 bases. Germline values: CDR1 SGHNT, CDR2 YYREEE (reference sequence). With 2 bases clipped from V and 3 bases from J, the junction kept 2 bases outside the gene matches. The CDR3 length is 14 residues. The CDR3 sequence: CASSFDRGDYGYTF. CDR3 DNA sequence: TGTGCCAGCAGCTTCGACAGGGGGGACTATGGCTACACCTTC.

The J gene is TRBJ1-1, the V gene TRBV30, with unresolved D. This CDR3 spans 13 amino acids. The V end was cut by 0 bases, the J end by 1 base, with 6 bases between. From germline, CDR1 is GTSNPN and CDR2 SVGIG (reference sequence). Written as DNA, the CDR3 is TGTGCCTGGAGTGTAGTACGGAACACTGAAGCTTTCTTT. Translating gives CAWSVVRNTEAFF.